This entry is about one T cell receptor beta chain. Its antigen remains undetermined. Per-base qualities were not stored, and no clone one base away is much larger. CDR1 and CDR2, per the germline V gene (reference sequence), are LGHDT and YNNKEL. Trimming at the junction amounts to 0 bases on V and 8 bases on J, and the germline ends lie 14 bases apart. Taken from cysteine to phenylalanine, the CDR3 has 16 residues. Only the CDR3 DNA is retained, 48 bases long and in frame from the first base. The immunoSEQ hsTCRB assay version 4, run in survey mode, was used to sequence TCRbeta repertoires from genomic DNA. For TCRbeta sequencing, genomic DNA was diluted to approximately 9.9 ng/uL, and up to 1 ug was used per sample. The published analysis was carried out like this. TCRbeta data were analyzed in ImmunoSeq Analyzer 3.0, with diversity computed on productive nucleotide rearrangements. Lower-bound TCR diversity was estimated with the improved Chao index, and clonality with the Gini coefficient using the Immunarch R package. Nucleotide rearrangements that differed but encoded the same CDR3beta amino acid sequence were counted as separate clonotypes. Differential abundance analysis identified TCRbeta sequences significantly enriched in antigen-responding cells relative to anti-CD3/anti-CD28-activated cells. GLIPH2 clustered TCRs by predicted peptide-MHC specificity, both within individual participants and across merged participant data sets. Imported from immuneACCESS, the table was reduced by TCRdb to in-frame sequences with V and J called. These copies leave out some clones; in studies compared against another copy, an unresolved V gene accounts for under half, and the cause of the remainder is not known. V and J calls and clone size come straight from that table; D and trimming were deduced from the DNA. The sample table holds 30,000 or so clones, of which about four fifths were seen once. The ten largest clonotypes hold more than 15% of the sample.

The intended sense of this specimen's treatment or condition label: suppressive antiretroviral therapy. Cells were stimulated with a pool of overlapping HIV-1 Gag 15-mer peptides at approximately 0.92 ug per peptide per mL. Memory CD4+ T cells that did not respond, being CD40L-negative, CD69-negative and CD45RO-high, were sorted as memory populations depleted of antigen-responding cells. HIV-1-infected adults in whom suppressive ART had been started during chronic infection were enrolled as participants. For at least 4 years, participants had undetectable plasma HIV-1 RNA, below 50 copies/mL. To be included, a participant needed positive CMV serology and a CD4+ T cell count above 400 cells/uL. Before stimulation, PBMCs were isolated using density centrifugation and depleted of CD8+ T cells. Stimulation of CD8-depleted PBMCs was carried out for around 19 hours with anti-CD28/CD49d costimulation, CD40-blocking antibody and enfuvirtide, to prevent new infections. Cells were sorted on a Beckman Coulter MoFlo Legacy or XDP sorter, with propidium iodide excluding dead cells. For samples with more than one million cells, genomic DNA was extracted with the QIAamp DNA Mini Kit, and for all other samples the Quick-DNA Microprep Kit was used.

This sample is part of a study of persistence of HIV-infected CD4 T cells (dated by TCRdb to 2020 to 2022). As for the study more broadly: The study isolated CMV- and HIV-1 Gag-responding CD4+ T cells from ART-treated individuals to examine antigen-driven clonal expansion of HIV-1-infected cells. Participants had been on suppressive ART for a median of roughly eight years. Apart from a couple of participants who underwent leukapheresis at a single time point, peripheral blood samples of up to about 180 mL were collected from participants at multiple time points. The clonality of all cells in each sorted population was measured by TCRbeta sequencing, and the clonality of infected cells was measured by proviral sequencing. For the TCR cluster analysis across participants, roughly eight participants were included for CMV and over five participants for Gag. Results and caveats for the whole study, not just this receptor: The study involved few individuals and tested only a limited range of antigens. Enrichment of degenerate expanded CDR3beta sequences was found in antigen-responding cells, suggesting convergent selection of CD4+ responses to CMV and Gag. Restriction of bulk TCR analyses to the rare CMV-responding cells that actually carried HIV-1 proviruses was not possible. Within the same sorted populations, TCR oligoclonality correlated with proviral oligoclonality. Significantly lower TCRbeta richness was observed in CMV- and Gag-responding cells than in anti-CD3/anti-CD28-responding cells, and higher oligoclonality was observed in CMV-responding cells than in CD3/CD28-stimulated and Gag-responding cells.

The receptor was derived from an adult woman with HIV who was CMV-seropositive. Sample: CD4+ T cells sorted from PBMCs after approximately 19-hour stimulation, taken from a patient who received antiretroviral therapy. The meaning of the sample's cell subset or site label: CD40L-CD69- CD45RO-high memory CD4 T cells not responding to Gag peptides. The rearranged chain carries TRBV3-1 (or the pseudogene TRBV3-2) and TRBJ1-6, with no confident D gene call. The DNA sequence follows: TGTGCCAGCAGCCAAGATTGGCACAGTCCATATTCACCCCTCCACTTT. This is translated as CASSQDWHSPYSPLHF.